This record covers a single TCR beta chain. Its antigen is unknown. A second PCR, run for roughly 7 to 12 cycles, used a sample-barcoded 5' primer plus a J-beta primer mix. Each CDR3 protein gets one entry after TCRdb re-called the 5' RACE reads with MiXCR. The table includes 540,000 or so distinct CDR3 sequences, roughly 28% detected once. The data originate from a study of blood T cells in healthy people across ages. This CDR3 region has 15 residues. Trimming took 1 base from V and 2 from J; bases not matched to a gene: 3. Looked up from germline, CDR1 is SGHRS and CDR2 is YFSETQ. Study observations and caveats: Estimates of total diversity, which came from one million sequenced T cells, were considered to be underestimates. The long-lived group displayed more naive CD4+ cells, plus higher diversity, than the aged donors did.

Each donor gave approximately 9.7 milliliters of peripheral blood. Extraction yielded at least 6 micrograms of total RNA per sample. The sequence came from a woman between 70 and 85 years old in good health. Sequencing input: blood. The chain carries TRBV5-1 and TRBJ2-4, with 7 positions matching TRBD2. The CDR3 DNA sequence: TGCGCCAGCAGCTTGATGCGGGAGCCCAAAAACATTCAGTACTTC. Translation gives CASSLMREPKNIQYF.